This TCR beta chain was documented in a study of T cell repertoires in cytomegalovirus infection. The overall study: Signatures in public TCR beta sequences pointed to both CMV infection and matching HLA type.

Details on this clonotype: Its antigen is undetermined.

Each CDR3 protein is one row after TCRdb ran MiXCR on the reads. The data hold approximately 200,000 distinct CDR3 sequences, with 28% observed a single time. Findings of the study overall: The ex vivo response was dominated by HLA-C-restricted CMV-specific TCR beta clonotypes. Cumulative public TCR beta family frequency identified CMV carriers with the relevant HLA.

Input material: PBMCs. The clonotype originates from a human donor in good health (CMV status not recorded). Some clones in this sample may be carry-over from other donors' samples.

The CDR3 loop reads CASSLDTHPGSLFF. DNA for the CDR3: TGTGCCAGCAGCTTGGATACCCACCCGGGGAGTCTGTTTTTT. The chain employs TRBV5-5 and TRBJ2-2; D is possibly TRBD2 (5 bases). CDR3 size: 14 residues. V was cut by 0 bases and J by 14 bases, with 17 bases left in between. Germline V gene lookup returns CDR1 SGHKS and CDR2 YYEKEE (reference sequence).